This T cell receptor (beta chain) was recovered during a study of shared clonotypes between healthy human individuals. In the study overall: A couple of women and a few men aged 18 to 49 served as donors. Study results and limitations: Collection of samples was limited to blood; tissue repertoires likely differ.

CDR3 size: 17 residues. V shed 7 bases, J shed 2 bases, and the junction held 12 bases outside the gene matches. Per the germline V gene, CDR1 is LNHDA and CDR2 is SQIVND (reference sequence). For this clone: Antigen unknown.

The replicate PCRs on unsorted PBMC were given approximately 300 ng DNA, which is about 30,000 T cell genomes. In the authors' methods: Owing to the provision of junction-only sequences devoid of quality scores by immunoSEQ, filtering differed. Here immunoSEQ multiplex PCR was the method, and the copy in TCRdb shows in-frame clones only, minus some. The DNA was the basis for D and trimming; V, J and clone size are from that table. In the table there are 490,000 or so clones, around 78% of which are singletons. The sample was PBMCs. This TCR was sampled from a woman aged 40 to 55 in good health. Some clones in this sample may be carry-over from other donors' samples. The chain combines TRBV19 with TRBJ1-4; 8 nucleotides agree with TRBD1. The CDR3 DNA follows: TGTGCCAGTACCCAGCGGGCTTGGACAGGGACTAATGAAAAACTGTTTTTT. Amino acids: CASTQRAWTGTNEKLFF.